This TCR beta chain stems from a study of shared clonotypes between healthy human individuals. Study context: The study drew on two women and a few men aged 18 to 49 as donors.

Every immunoSEQ plate was one replicate of a subset's evenly spread DNA. Original processing notes: ImmunoSEQ yielded junction-only sequences lacking quality scores, so filtering differed. Generated by immunoSEQ multiplex PCR, the TCRdb table keeps only in-frame clones and is missing some. Clonal size and the V and J genes are those of that table, whereas D and trimming came from the DNA. The sample lists about 2.3 million clones, more than 85% occurring once. Findings and caveats of the study: Memory subsets generally showed smaller estimated richness than naive subsets did.

With respect to this clone: Its antigen is not known.

This TCR was sampled from a man younger than 30 in good health. Some clones in this sample may be carry-over from other donors' samples. The material sequenced was naive CD4+ T cells from PBMCs. Subset reported: CD45RA+ positively selected.

Here the CDR3 reads CASYLWAGGETQYF. CDR3 sequence (DNA): TGCGCCAGCTACCTTTGGGCAGGGGGAGAGACCCAGTACTTC. V usage is TRBV5-1 and J usage is TRBJ2-5, with 7 bases that match TRBD1. Per germline, CDR1 SGHRS and CDR2 YFSETQ. V lost 7 bases, J lost 4 bases, and 10 bases stayed unmatched. The CDR3 spans 14 residues.